The entry that follows covers one TCR beta chain sequence. Original processing notes: Researchers report that nucleated cell counts were estimated from reference gene primer amplification. TCRdb keeps only in-frame clones here, not all; method: immunoSEQ multiplex PCR. D and trimming come from the DNA, and the V and J calls and clone size come from that table. The data contain tens of thousands of clones, 85% to 90% of them seen just once; the ten biggest clones take up approximately 14%. This entry comes from a study of blood T cell repertoires in COVID-19. Looking at the study overall: Acute and convalescent COVID-19 samples came from the United States, Italy and Spain. The cDNA or gDNA used as material had been derived from T cells, B-cell-depleted T cells, or PBMCs.

J gave up 13 bases and V 3 bases, and 8 bases lay outside the gene matches. The germline V gene encodes CDR1 LNHDA and CDR2 SQIVND (reference sequence). This CDR3 is 14 amino acids long. Sequenced sample: peripheral blood. This chain joins TRBV19 and TRBJ2-1; 11 nucleotides agree with TRBD2. The TCR sequence derives from a man in his sixties or seventies with active or convalescent COVID-19. DNA of the CDR3: TGTGCCAGTAGTATTTGGGAACTAGCGGGGGAACAGTTCTTC. Translation gives CASSIWELAGEQFF. The complete variable domain, with remaining parts taken from reference TRBV19 and TRBJ2-1, reads DGGITQSPKYLFRKEGQNVTLSCEQNLNHDAMYWYRQDPGQGLRLIYYSQIVNDFQKGDIAEGYSVSREKKESFPLTVTSAQKNPTAFYLCASSIWELAGEQFFGPGTRLTVL.